The 5 T cell receptor beta chains below all came from one sample that was sequenced in a study of blood T cell repertoires in COVID-19. Sequencing used immunoSEQ multiplex PCR; TCRdb keeps in-frame clones, though not all of them. Counted here are 95,000 or so clones, 70% to 80% occurring once; the ten biggest clones make up over 15%. Source material: peripheral blood. These receptors were obtained from a woman of 80 years or more with active or convalescent COVID-19.

The chain carries TRBV10-3 and TRBJ2-1, with D maybe TRBD1 (7 bases). This CDR3 is 13 amino acids long. Trimming pared 11 bases from V and 5 bases from J, leaving 16 bases between. Germline-derived CDR1 and CDR2 are ENHRY and SYGVKD. DNA of the CDR3: TGTGCCCTCTCCGGCAGGGGGGACAATGAGCAGTTCTTC. The encoded protein is CALSGRGDNEQFF.

V usage is TRBV10-3 and J usage is TRBJ2-1; 8 nucleotides match TRBD1. Germline V gene lookup returns CDR1 ENHRY and CDR2 SYGVKD. The CDR3 loop spans 15 amino acids. V shed 1 base and J 7 bases; nucleotides not matched to a gene: 6. DNA for the CDR3: TGTGCCATCAGTGAGTTGACAGGGGAGTGGAATGAGCAGTTCTTC. This gives the protein CAISELTGEWNEQFF.

J is TRBJ1-5 and V is TRBV7-9; TRBD1 matches at 8 bases. Per the germline V gene, CDR1 is SEHNR and CDR2 is FQNEAQ (reference sequence). CDR3 length: 15 residues. The J segment lost 3 bases and the V segment lost 2 bases, leaving 3 bases of the junction unmatched. The DNA of the CDR3 is TGTGCCAGCAGCTTAACAGGGGGGCCCAATCAGCCCCAGCATTTT. As protein: CASSLTGGPNQPQHF.

J is TRBJ2-1 and V is TRBV20-1, with TRBD2 as a possible D gene (5 bases). Between the trimmed V and J ends, which lost 3 bases and 2 bases, there was a span of 14 bases. Germline V gives CDR1 DFQATT, CDR2 SNEGSKA (reference sequence). The CDR3 runs to 15 residues. The CDR3 DNA reads TGCAGTGCTAGTAGGGAGCCCCATACCTACAATGAGCAGTTCTTC. This gives the protein CSASREPHTYNEQFF.

The V and J genes are TRBV19 and TRBJ2-1; 7 nucleotides match TRBD2. J gave up 1 base and V 2 bases, and 2 bases lay outside the gene matches. Germline CDR1 is LNHDA and CDR2 is SQIVND (reference sequence). This CDR3 has 15 residues. As DNA, the CDR3 is TGTGCCAGTAGTATACCGGGACTATCCTACAATGAGCAGTTCTTC. Residues: CASSIPGLSYNEQFF.